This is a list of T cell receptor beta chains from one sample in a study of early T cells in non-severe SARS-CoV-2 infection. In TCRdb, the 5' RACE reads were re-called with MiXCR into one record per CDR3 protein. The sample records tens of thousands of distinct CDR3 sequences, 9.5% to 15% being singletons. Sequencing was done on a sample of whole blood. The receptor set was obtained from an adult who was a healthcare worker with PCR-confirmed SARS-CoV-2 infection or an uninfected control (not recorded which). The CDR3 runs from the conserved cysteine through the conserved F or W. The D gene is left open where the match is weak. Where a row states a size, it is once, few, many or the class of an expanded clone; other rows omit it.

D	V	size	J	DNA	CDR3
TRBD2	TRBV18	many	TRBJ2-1	TGTGCCAGCTCCTTAGCGGGGGGCAATGAGCAGTTCTTC	CASSLAGGNEQFF
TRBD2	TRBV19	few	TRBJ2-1	TGTGCCAGTAAGACTAGCGGGTCCTACAATGAGCAGTTCTTC	CASKTSGSYNEQFF
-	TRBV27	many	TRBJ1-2	TGTGCCACCTTTGGACAGAATGACTATGGCTACACCTTC	CATFGQNDYGYTF
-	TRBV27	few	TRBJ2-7	TGTGCCAGCAGTTCAAGTGCGGGCTCCCTGACCTACGAGCAGTACTTC	CASSSSAGSLTYEQYF
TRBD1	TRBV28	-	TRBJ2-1	TGTGCCAGCAGTTTAGGGGACAGGACCTACAATGAGCAGTTCTTC	CASSLGDRTYNEQFF
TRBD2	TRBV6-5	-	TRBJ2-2	TGTGCCAGCAGTCCGGGACTAGCGACCGGGGAGCTGTTTTTT	CASSPGLATGELFF
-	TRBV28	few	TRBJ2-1	TGTGCCAGCAGTTTAGAGCGAAGGCAGTTCTTC	CASSLERRQFF
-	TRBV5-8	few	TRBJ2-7	TGTGCCAGCAGCTCCCCCTCCTCCGGGCACGAGCAGTACTTC	CASSSPSSGHEQYF
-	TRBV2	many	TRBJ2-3	TGTGCCAGCAAAATGGGGGATCCGACAGATACGCAGTATTTT	CASKMGDPTDTQYF
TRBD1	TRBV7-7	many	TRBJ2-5	TGTGCCAGCAGCTTAGGGACAGGAAACCAAGAGACCCAGTACTTC	CASSLGTGNQETQYF
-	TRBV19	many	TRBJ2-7	TGTGCCAGTAGTATCGATTTGGAGGTCCGGAACGAGCAGTACTTC	CASSIDLEVRNEQYF
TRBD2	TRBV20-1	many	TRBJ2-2	TGCAGTGCTAGAGTACCTATAGCGGGAGGATTGTTTCCCGGGGAGCTGTTTTTT	CSARVPIAGGLFPGELFF
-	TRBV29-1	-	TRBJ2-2	TGCAGCTATGGGCGGCGGGACACCGGGGAGCTGTTTTTT	CSYGRRDTGELFF
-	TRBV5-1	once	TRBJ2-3	TGCGCCAGCAGCCCGCAGGGAGATACGCAGTATTTT	CASSPQGDTQYF
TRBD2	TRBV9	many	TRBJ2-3	TGTGCCAGCAGCGTTTCTAGCGGGAGTGGGGCTGGAGGTACGCAGTATTTT	CASSVSSGSGAGGTQYF
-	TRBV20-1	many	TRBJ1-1	TGCAGTGCTAGAGGATCCGGGAACACTGAAGCTTTCTTT	CSARGSGNTEAFF
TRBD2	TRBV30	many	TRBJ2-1	TGTGCCTGGAGTGAAAAACTAGCGGTGCCTCGGGGATTCTTC	CAWSEKLAVPRGFF
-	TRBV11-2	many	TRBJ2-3	TGTGCCAGCAGCACAGGAGCTAGCACAGATACGCAGTATTTT	CASSTGASTDTQYF
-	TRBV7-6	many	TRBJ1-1	TGTGCCAGCAGCTCTTACAACGGGGGAACTGAAGCTTTCTTT	CASSSYNGGTEAFF
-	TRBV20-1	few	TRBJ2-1	TGCAGGCTAAGCTCCTACAATGAGCAGTTCTTC	CRLSSYNEQFF
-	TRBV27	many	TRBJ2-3	TGTGCCAGCCGCTTTGTCATCACAGATACGCAGTATTTT	CASRFVITDTQYF
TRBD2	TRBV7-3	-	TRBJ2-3	TGTGCCAGCAGCTTATCGACTAGCAGTACAGATACGCAGTATTTT	CASSLSTSSTDTQYF
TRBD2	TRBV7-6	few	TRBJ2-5	TGTGCCAGCAGCCCCCTTGTGGGAGGGCAGACCCAGTACTTC	CASSPLVGGQTQYF
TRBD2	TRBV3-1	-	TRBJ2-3	TGTGCCAGCAGCCAAGCCGCGGGCGGGGGGGCAGATACGCAGTATTTT	CASSQAAGGGADTQYF
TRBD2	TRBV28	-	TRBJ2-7	TGTGCCAGCAGTGTTGGACTAGCGGGGTCCTCCTACGAGCAGTACTTC	CASSVGLAGSSYEQYF
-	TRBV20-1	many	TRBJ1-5	TGCAGTGCTAGAGGACTGATAGGTAATCAGCCCCAGCATTTT	CSARGLIGNQPQHF
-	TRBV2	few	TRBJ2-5	TGTGCCAGTACGTCACAGGGCGGAACTGAGACCCAGTACTTC	CASTSQGGTETQYF
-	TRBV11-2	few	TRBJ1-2	TGTGCCAGCAGCTTACGGCAGGGTAACTTGGACTATGGCTACACCTTC	CASSLRQGNLDYGYTF
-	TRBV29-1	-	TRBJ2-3	TGCAGCGTAGAGTGGGCAGATACGCAGTATTTT	CSVEWADTQYF
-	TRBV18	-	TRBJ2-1	TGTGCCAGCTCACCAGAGTTAGGTCAGCAGTTCTTC	CASSPELGQQFF
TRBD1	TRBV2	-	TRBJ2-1	TGTGCCAGCAGTGAAGGGGACAGTGGGAATGAGCAGTTCTTC	CASSEGDSGNEQFF
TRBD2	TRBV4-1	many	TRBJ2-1	TGCGCCAGCAGCCACTCCGGGACTAGCACTTTAAATGAGCAGTTCTTC	CASSHSGTSTLNEQFF
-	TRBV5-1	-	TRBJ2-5	TGCGCCAGCAGCTTGGGCCAGACCCAGTACTTC	CASSLGQTQYF
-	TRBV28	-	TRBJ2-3	TGTGCCAGCAGTCCGGGACCCAGGGTAGATACGCAGTATTTT	CASSPGPRVDTQYF
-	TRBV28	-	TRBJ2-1	TGTGCCAGCAGCCGCCACAGGGTTGAGACTAGAGCGAATGAGCAGTTCTTC	CASSRHRVETRANEQFF
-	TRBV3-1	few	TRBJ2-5	TGTGCCAGCAGCCAAGATAGTGTTGCTGGGCGAGCCCAGTACTTC	CASSQDSVAGRAQYF
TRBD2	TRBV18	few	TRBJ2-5	TGTGCCAGCTCACCACGGCGAGCGGGAGGGGGAGAGACCCAGTACTTC	CASSPRRAGGGETQYF
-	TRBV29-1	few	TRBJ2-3	TGCAGCGTTGACATGGGCGGCACAGATACGCAGTATTTT	CSVDMGGTDTQYF
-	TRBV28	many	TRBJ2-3	TGTGCCAGCAGAAGGACACCCTCCACAGATACGCAGTATTTT	CASRRTPSTDTQYF
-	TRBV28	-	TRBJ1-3	TGTGCCAGCAGTTTGGTGCACGGCTCTGGAAACACCATATATTTT	CASSLVHGSGNTIYF
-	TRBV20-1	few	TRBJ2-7	TGCAGTGCTAGGATACTTAGTGGGTCCTACGAGCAGTACTTC	CSARILSGSYEQYF
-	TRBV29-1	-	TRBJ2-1	TGCAGCGTTGAAGGACGGAGAGACAATGAGCAGTTCTTC	CSVEGRRDNEQFF
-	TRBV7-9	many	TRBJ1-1	TGTGCCAGCAGGCCACTACAGGGTGACACTGAAGCTTTCTTT	CASRPLQGDTEAFF
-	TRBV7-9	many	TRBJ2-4	TGTGCCAGCAGCTTAGCAGGGGGTGAAAACATTCAGTACTTC	CASSLAGGENIQYF
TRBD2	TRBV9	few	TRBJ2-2	TGTGCCAGCAGCACGGGACTAGCGGGAGGCCTCACCGGGGAGCTGTTTTTT	CASSTGLAGGLTGELFF
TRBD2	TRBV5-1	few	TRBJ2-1	TGCGCCAGCAGCTCCGAAGCGGGAGCTTACAATGAGCAGTTCTTC	CASSSEAGAYNEQFF
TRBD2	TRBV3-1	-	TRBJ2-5	TGTGCCAGCAGCCAAGAGGTAGCGGGAGTGGAAGGGACCCAGTACTTC	CASSQEVAGVEGTQYF
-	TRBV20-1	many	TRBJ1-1	TGCAGTGCTAGAGAACGGCTCACTGAAGCTTTCTTT	CSARERLTEAFF
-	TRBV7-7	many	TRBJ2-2	TGTGCCAGCAGTCGGCAGGCGAACACCGGGGAGCTGTTTTTT	CASSRQANTGELFF
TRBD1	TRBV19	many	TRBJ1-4	TGTGCCACCTGGGACAGGGGGCGGATTGATGAAAAACTGTTTTTT	CATWDRGRIDEKLFF
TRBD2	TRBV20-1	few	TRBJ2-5	TGCAGTGCTCCCGGACTAGCGGGAGTAGAGACCCAGTACTTC	CSAPGLAGVETQYF